Sequencing of this TCR beta chain was carried out in a study of T cells in Graves' hyperthyroidism and ophthalmopathy. Regions amplified from RNA transcripts were the TCR beta CDR3 regions. Researchers ran a first-round RT-PCR on the TCR CDR3 using the HTBI primer set. TCRdb itself ran the multiplex PCR reads through MiXCR, one entry per CDR3 protein. Of 550,000 to 650,000 distinct CDR3 sequences listed, about 15% were seen once; the top ten hold over 11%. V was cut by 3 bases and J by 9 bases, with 18 bases left in between. Per germline, CDR1 LNHDA and CDR2 SQIVND (reference sequence). The CDR3 totals 15 residues. Graves' hyperthyroidism qualified as stable when ophthalmopathy did not progress within 18 months. Hyperthyroidism in the patients, aged 18 to 65, was newly diagnosed and under 2 months in duration. Exclusion criteria comprised uncontrolled infection, other autoimmune disease, pregnancy or lactation. Orbital computed tomography, thyroid ultrasound, serum thyroxine and TRAb, and clinical symptoms together informed the diagnoses.

The sequencing input was blood. This sequence originates from a middle-aged woman with Graves' hyperthyroidism. This rearrangement joins TRBV19 to TRBJ2-1; D is possibly TRBD2 (6 bases). CDR3 sequence (DNA): TGTGCCAGTAGTATTGCGGCCCTAGGAGGGATTGAGCAGTTCTTC. It specifies CASSIAALGGIEQFF.